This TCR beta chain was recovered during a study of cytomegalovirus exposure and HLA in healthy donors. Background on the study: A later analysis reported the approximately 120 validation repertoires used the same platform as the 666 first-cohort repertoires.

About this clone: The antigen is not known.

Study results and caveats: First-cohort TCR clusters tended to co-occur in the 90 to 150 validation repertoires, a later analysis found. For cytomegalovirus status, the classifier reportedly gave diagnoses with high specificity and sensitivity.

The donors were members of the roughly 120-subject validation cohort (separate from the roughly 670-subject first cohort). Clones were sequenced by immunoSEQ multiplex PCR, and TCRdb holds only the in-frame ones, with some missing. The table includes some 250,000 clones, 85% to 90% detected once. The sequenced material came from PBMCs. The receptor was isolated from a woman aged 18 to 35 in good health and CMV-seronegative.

The CDR3 loop reads CASSYSFGVPYEQYF. Here the CDR3 DNA reads TGTGCCAGCAGTTACTCCTTCGGGGTCCCCTACGAGCAGTACTTC. This rearrangement joins TRBV6-5 to TRBJ2-7; tentatively, D is TRBD2 (5 bases). Germline assignment: CDR1 MNHEY and CDR2 SVGAGI. V lost 0 bases to trimming and J lost 2 bases, with 11 bases between them. The length of the CDR3 is 15 residues.